This T cell receptor (beta chain) appears in the sequencing data of a study of long-term antiretroviral therapy in people with HIV. General study points: Upon ART, diversity increased but remained lower than transplant donor controls. The study lacked data on ART adherence, viral resistance or therapy changes.

Concerning this clone itself: Its matching antigen is unknown.

Assay version v3.0 of immunoSEQ was used, and it was run at survey level. Libraries were prepared by immunoSEQ multiplex PCR; TCRdb keeps only in-frame clonotypes and omits some of them. The table records 48,000 or so clones, around 84% of them present only once. Germline lookup yields CDR1 SGHVS and CDR2 FQNEAQ. The germline V and J ends were trimmed by 1 base and 6 bases, with 9 bases remaining between them. The CDR3 contains 13 residues. There were no participants with HIV treated outside the United States. The chain employs TRBV7-8 and TRBJ1-2; D is unclear. The sequence was obtained from a woman aged 18-29 years with HIV. The sample consisted of unsorted PBMCs, taken 0.8 years after starting antiretroviral therapy. The CDR3 loop reads CASSLGQEHGYTF. The CDR3 bases are TGTGCCAGCAGCTTAGGCCAGGAGCATGGCTACACCTTC. The whole variable domain, filled in from reference TRBV7-8 and TRBJ1-2, reads GAGVSQSPRYKVAKRGQDVALRCDPISGHVSLFWYQQALGQGPEFLTYFQNEAQLDKSGLPSDRFFAERPEGSVSTLKIQRTQQEDSAVYLCASSLGQEHGYTFGSGTRLTVV.